This T cell receptor (beta chain) was identified in a study of blood T cells in healthy people across ages. The study's findings and limits: Investigators treated diversity estimates from one million T cells as underestimates.

Donors each provided 9.5 to 10 milliliters of peripheral blood. The authors ran a second PCR of about 6 to 12 cycles using a sample-barcoded 5' primer and a J-beta primer mix. TCRdb recomputed calls from the 5' RACE reads with MiXCR, one row per CDR3 protein. The table includes about 1.6 million distinct CDR3 sequences, about 31% detected once. Details on this clonotype: Its antigen is unidentified.

Germline assignment: CDR1 MNHNY and CDR2 SVGAGI (reference sequence). The CDR3 length is 14 residues. This sequence originates from a woman aged 30 to 39 in good health. The sequencing input was blood. V gene TRBV6-6 combines with J gene TRBJ2-5, with 9 positions matching TRBD1. The J call may be wrong; the DNA end is better matched by TRBJ2-7. The CDR3 protein is CASREMDRGNEQYF. The CDR3, as DNA: TGTGCCAGCAGGGAAATGGACAGGGGCAACGAGCAGTACTTC.